The 5 T cell receptor beta chains below were found in one sample sequenced in a study of CD8 T cells in ankylosing spondylitis. No antigen is known for these receptors. Study outcomes and limitations: Apparently characteristic of ankylosing spondylitis blood was a TCR beta motif (about eight highly homologous variants).

TCRdb passed the 5' RACE reads through MiXCR, listing each CDR3 protein once. The repertoire consists of some 240,000 distinct CDR3 sequences, with about 7.3% occurring once and the leading ten covering 13% to 15%. Sequenced input: blood, either unsorted or a sorted T cell fraction (not recorded which). These receptors came from a male donor with ankylosing spondylitis.

This clonotype was recorded many times. This chain uses TRBV6-5 with TRBJ2-3; D gene uncertain. Germline V gene lookup returns CDR1 MNHEY and CDR2 SVGAGI. V was trimmed by 2 bases and J by 3 bases, leaving 12 bases between them. The CDR3 contains 15 residues. Here the CDR3 reads CASSYMAAPTDTQYF. In nucleotides, the CDR3 is TGTGCCAGCAGTTACATGGCAGCTCCGACAGATACGCAGTATTTT.

This rearrangement joins TRBV7-2 to TRBJ2-3; 8 nucleotides agree with TRBD2. This CDR3 spans 15 amino acids. The junction had 4 bases not matched to a gene; V was cut back by 3 bases and J by 2 bases. Germline V gene sequence: CDR1 SGHTA, CDR2 FQGNSA. DNA for the CDR3: TGTGCCAGCAGCTTTGGCGGGAGGTACACAGATACGCAGTATTTT. This gives the protein CASSFGGRYTDTQYF.

This clonotype has a count of ten or more. This rearrangement joins TRBV7-9 to TRBJ2-5; D ambiguous. Germline V gene sequence: CDR1 SEHNR, CDR2 FQNEAQ (reference sequence). V gave up 1 base and J gave up 3 bases, with 9 bases separating them. This CDR3 spans 14 amino acids. Written as DNA, the CDR3 is TGTGCCAGCAGCTTAGAAGCAGATAAAGAGACCCAGTACTTC. Translating it yields CASSLEADKETQYF.

The chain joins TRBV14 to TRBJ2-3; D call uncertain. Germline V gives CDR1 SGHDN, CDR2 FVKESK. The CDR3 length is 14 residues. Trimming removed 1 base from V and 2 bases from J, with 7 bases in between. The DNA of the CDR3 is TGTGCCAGCAGCCAAGCGGCTTACACAGATACGCAGTATTTT. Amino acid sequence: CASSQAAYTDTQYF.

This clonotype was found many times. The chain recombines TRBV6-1 with TRBJ2-7; TRBD1 is a possible D gene (6 bases). Germline CDR1 MNHNS, CDR2 SASEGT. This CDR3 contains 16 residues. With 5 bases removed from V and 3 bases from J, the gap between germline ends came to 20 bases. In DNA form, the CDR3 reads TGTGCCAGCAGTCCTAGCTCAGGGGCGGTGATCTACGAGCAGTACTTC. Amino acid sequence: CASSPSSGAVIYEQYF.